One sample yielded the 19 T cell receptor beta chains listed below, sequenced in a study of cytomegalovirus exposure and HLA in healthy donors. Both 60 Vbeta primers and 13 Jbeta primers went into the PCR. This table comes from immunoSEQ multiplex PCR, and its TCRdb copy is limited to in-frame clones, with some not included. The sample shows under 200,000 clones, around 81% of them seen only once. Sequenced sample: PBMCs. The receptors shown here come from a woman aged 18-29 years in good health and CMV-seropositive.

The CDR3 is CASSNPQGSYNSPLHF. CDR3 nucleotide sequence: TGTGCCAGCAGCAACCCCCAGGGTTCCTATAATTCACCCCTCCACTTT. V usage is TRBV5-5 and J usage is TRBJ1-6; D possibly corresponds to TRBD1 (5 bases). Germline-derived CDR1 and CDR2 are SGHKS and YYEKEE (reference sequence). The CDR3 extends over 16 amino acids. V gave up 4 bases and J gave up 1 base, with 12 bases separating them.

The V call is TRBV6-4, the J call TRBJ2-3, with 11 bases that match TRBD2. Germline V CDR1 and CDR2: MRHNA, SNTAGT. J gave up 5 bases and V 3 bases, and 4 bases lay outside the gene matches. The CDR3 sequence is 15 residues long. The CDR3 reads CASSDTSGGGDTQYF. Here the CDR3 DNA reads TGTGCCAGCAGTGATACTAGCGGGGGTGGAGATACGCAGTATTTT.

The CDR3 loop reads CAWVGAGETPREQYF. The CDR3 DNA is TGTGCCTGGGTGGGAGCGGGGGAGACCCCCCGCGAGCAGTACTTC. The chain recombines TRBV30 with TRBJ2-7; 8 positions agree with TRBD2. CDR3 length equals 15 residues. Trimming cost V 5 bases and J 6 bases; bases outside gene matches: 15. CDR1 and CDR2 (germline): GTSNPN, SVGIG (reference sequence).

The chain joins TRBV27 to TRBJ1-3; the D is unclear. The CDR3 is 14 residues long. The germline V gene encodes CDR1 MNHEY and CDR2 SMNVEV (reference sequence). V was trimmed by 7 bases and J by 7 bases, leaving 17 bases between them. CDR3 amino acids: CASKTGEGGNTIYF. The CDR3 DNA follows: TGTGCCAGCAAGACCGGGGAGGGCGGGAACACCATATATTTT.

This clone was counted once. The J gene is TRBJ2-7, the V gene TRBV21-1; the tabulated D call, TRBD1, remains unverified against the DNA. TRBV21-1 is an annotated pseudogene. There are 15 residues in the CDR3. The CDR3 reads CASSPHNRARGEQYV. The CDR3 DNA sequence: TGTGCCAGCAGCCCTCATAACAGGGCCCGTGGCGAGCAGTACGTC.

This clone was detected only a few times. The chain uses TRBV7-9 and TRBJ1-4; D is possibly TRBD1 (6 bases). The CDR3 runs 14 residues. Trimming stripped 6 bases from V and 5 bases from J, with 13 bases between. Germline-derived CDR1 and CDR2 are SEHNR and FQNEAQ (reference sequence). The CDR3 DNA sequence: TGTGCCAGCAGACGGGGGGCGGAGAATGAAAAACTGTTTTTT. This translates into CASRRGAENEKLFF.

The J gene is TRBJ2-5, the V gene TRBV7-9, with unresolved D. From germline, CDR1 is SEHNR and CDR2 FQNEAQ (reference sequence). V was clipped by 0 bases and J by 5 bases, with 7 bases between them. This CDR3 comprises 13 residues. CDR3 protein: CASSLASRETQYF. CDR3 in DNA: TGTGCCAGCAGCTTAGCCTCTAGGGAGACCCAGTACTTC. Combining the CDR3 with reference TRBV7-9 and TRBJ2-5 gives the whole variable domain DTGVSQNPRHKITKRGQNVTFRCDPISEHNRLYWYRQTLGQGPEFLTYFQNEAQLEKSRLLSDRFSAERPKGSFSTLEIQRTEQGDSAMYLCASSLASRETQYFGPGTRLLVL.

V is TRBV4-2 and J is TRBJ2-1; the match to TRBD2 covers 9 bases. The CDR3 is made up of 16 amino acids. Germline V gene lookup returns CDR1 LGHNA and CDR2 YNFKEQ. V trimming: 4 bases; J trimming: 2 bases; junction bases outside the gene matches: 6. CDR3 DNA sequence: TGTGCCAGCAGCCCATGGGGCGGGGGGGCCTACAATGAGCAGTTCTTC. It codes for CASSPWGGGAYNEQFF.

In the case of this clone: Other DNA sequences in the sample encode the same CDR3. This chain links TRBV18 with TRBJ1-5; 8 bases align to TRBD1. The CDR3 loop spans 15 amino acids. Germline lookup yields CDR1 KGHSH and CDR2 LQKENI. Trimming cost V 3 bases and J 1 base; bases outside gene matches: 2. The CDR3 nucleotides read TGTGCCAGCTCACCCGGACAGGGCAGCAATCAGCCCCAGCATTTT. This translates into CASSPGQGSNQPQHF.

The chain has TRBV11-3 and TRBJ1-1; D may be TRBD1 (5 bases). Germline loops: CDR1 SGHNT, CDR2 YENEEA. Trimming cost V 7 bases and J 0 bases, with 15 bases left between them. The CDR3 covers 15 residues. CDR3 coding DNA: TGTGCCAGCACGCTTGGGGGGGTAGTGAACACTGAAGCTTTCTTT. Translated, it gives CASTLGGVVNTEAFF.

The CDR3 DNA sequence: TGTGCCACTTCAGGGGGCGCAGGATATGGCTACACCTTC. Translation gives CATSGGAGYGYTF. The genes are TRBV6-4 and TRBJ1-2; TRBD1 matches 8 bases. CDR3 length equals 13 residues. The ends lost 10 bases at V and 5 bases at J; junction bases unmatched: 9. CDR1 is MRHNA and CDR2 is SNTAGT in the germline V gene.

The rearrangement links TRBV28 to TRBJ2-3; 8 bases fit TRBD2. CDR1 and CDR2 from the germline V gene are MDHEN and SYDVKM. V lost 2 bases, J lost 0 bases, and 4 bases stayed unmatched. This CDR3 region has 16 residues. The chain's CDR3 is CASSLAAGESTDTQYF. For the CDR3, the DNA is TGTGCCAGCAGTTTAGCAGCGGGGGAGAGCACAGATACGCAGTATTTT. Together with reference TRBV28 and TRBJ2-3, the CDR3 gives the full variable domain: DVKVTQSSRYLVKRTGEKVFLECVQDMDHENMFWYRQDPGLGLRLIYFSYDVKMKEKGDIPEGYSVSREKKERFSLILESASTNQTSMYLCASSLAAGESTDTQYFGPGTRLTVL.

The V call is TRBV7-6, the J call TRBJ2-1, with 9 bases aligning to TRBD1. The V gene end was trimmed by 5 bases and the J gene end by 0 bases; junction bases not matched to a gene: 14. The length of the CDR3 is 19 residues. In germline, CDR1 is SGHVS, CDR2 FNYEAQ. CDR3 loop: CASSLGQGLAEASYNEQFF. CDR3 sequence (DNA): TGTGCCAGCAGCCTAGGACAGGGGTTAGCAGAGGCCTCCTACAATGAGCAGTTCTTC.

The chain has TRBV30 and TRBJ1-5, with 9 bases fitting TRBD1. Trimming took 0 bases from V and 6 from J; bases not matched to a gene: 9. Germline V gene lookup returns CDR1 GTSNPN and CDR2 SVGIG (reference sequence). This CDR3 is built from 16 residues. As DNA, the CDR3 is TGTGCCTGGAGTGTACAGGGACAGGGCCGGACTCAGCCCCAGCATTTT. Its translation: CAWSVQGQGRTQPQHF. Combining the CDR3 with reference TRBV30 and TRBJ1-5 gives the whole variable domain SQTIHQWPATLVQPVGSPLSLECTVEGTSNPNLYWYRQAAGRGLQLLFYSVGIGQISSEVPQNLSASRPQDRQFILSSKKLLLSDSGFYLCAWSVQGQGRTQPQHFGDGTRLSIL.

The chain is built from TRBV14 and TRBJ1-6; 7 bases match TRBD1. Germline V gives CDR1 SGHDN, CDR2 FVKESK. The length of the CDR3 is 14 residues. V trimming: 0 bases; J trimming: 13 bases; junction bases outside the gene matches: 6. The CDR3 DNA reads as TGTGCCAGCAGCCAAGACAGGGGGGCCTGGCCCCTCCACTTT. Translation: CASSQDRGAWPLHF. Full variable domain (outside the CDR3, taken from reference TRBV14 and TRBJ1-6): EAGVTQFPSHSVIEKGQTVTLRCDPISGHDNLYWYRRVMGKEIKFLLHFVKESKQDESGMPNNRFLAERTGGTYSTLKVQPAELEDSGVYFCASSQDRGAWPLHFGNGTRLTVT.

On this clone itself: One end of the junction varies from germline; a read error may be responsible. CDR3 region: CASGTGAPVSGANGLTF. The CDR3 DNA follows: TGTGCCAGCGGGACAGGGGCCCCCGTCTCCGGGGCCAACGGCCTGACTTTC. This sequence joins TRBV2 and TRBJ2-6, with 10 nucleotides matching TRBD1. The CDR3 runs 17 residues. CDR1 and CDR2 from the germline V gene are SNHLY and FYNNEI.

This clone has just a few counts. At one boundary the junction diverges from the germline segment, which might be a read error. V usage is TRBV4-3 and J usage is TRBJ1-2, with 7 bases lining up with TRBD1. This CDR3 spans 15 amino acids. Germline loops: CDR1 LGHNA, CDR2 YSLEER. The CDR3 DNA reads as TGCGCCAGCAGCCAAGATGGGACAGAGATTTATGTCTACACCTTC. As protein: CASSQDGTEIYVYTF.

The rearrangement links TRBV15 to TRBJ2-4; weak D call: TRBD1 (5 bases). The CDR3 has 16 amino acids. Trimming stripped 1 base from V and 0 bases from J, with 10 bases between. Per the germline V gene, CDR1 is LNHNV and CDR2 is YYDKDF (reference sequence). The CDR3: CATSRGGQLAKNIQYF. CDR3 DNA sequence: TGTGCCACCAGCAGAGGAGGACAACTAGCCAAAAACATTCAGTACTTC.

The CDR3 DNA is TGTGCCAGCCGCGTTAGCGGGGGGTTTCAAGAGACCCAGTACTTC. This translates into CASRVSGGFQETQYF. The chain combines TRBV2 with TRBJ2-5; TRBD2 matches at 10 bases. V was clipped by 8 bases and J by 2 bases; unmatched bases: 8. The CDR3 runs 15 residues. Germline CDR1 is SNHLY and CDR2 is FYNNEI.